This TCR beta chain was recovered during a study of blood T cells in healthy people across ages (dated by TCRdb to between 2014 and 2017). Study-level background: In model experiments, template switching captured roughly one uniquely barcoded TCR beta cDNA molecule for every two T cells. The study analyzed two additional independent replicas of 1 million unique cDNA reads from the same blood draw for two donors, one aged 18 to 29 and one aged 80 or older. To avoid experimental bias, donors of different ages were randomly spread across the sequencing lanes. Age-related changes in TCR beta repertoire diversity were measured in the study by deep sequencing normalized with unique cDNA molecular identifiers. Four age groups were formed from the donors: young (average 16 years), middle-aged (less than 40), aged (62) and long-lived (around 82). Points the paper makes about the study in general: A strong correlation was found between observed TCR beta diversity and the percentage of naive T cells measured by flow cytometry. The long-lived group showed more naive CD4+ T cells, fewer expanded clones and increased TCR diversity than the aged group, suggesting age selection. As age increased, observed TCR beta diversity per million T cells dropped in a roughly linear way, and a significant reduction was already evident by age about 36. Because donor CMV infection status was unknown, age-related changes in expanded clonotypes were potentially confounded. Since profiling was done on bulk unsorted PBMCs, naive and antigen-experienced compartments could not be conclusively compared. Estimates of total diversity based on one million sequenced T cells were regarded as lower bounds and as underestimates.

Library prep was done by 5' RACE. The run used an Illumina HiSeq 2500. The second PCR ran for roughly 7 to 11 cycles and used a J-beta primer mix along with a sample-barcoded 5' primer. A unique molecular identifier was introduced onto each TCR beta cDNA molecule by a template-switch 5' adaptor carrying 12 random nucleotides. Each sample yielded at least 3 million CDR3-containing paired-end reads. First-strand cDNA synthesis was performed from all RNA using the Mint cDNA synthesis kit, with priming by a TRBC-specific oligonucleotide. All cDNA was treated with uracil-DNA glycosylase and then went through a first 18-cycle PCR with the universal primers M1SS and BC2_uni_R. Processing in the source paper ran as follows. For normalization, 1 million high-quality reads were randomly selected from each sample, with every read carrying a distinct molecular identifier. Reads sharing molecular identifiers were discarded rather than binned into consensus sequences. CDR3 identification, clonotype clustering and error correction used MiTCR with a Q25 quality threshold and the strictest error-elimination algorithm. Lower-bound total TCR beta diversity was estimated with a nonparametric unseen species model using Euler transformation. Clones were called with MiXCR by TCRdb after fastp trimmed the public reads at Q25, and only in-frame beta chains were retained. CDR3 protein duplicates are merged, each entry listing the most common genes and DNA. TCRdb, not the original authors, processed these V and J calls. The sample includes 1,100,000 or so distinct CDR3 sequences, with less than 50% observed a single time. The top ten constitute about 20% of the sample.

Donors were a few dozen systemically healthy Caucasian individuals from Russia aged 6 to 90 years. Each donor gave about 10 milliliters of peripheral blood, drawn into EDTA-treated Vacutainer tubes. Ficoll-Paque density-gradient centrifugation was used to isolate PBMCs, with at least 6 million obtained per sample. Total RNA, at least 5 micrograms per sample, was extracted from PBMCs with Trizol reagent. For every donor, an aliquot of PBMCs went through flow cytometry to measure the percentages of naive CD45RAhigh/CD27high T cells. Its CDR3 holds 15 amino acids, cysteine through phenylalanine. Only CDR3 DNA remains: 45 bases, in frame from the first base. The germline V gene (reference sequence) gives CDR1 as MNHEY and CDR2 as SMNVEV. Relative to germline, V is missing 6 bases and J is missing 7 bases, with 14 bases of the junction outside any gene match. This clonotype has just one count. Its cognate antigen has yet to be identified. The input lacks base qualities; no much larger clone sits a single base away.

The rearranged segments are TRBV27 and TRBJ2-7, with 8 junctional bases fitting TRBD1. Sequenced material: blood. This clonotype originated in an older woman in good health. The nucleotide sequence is TGTGCCAGCAGCCGACAGGGACAGGCAACTTGGGAGCAGTACTTC. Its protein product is CASSRQGQATWEQYF.